These T cell receptor beta chains were read from a single sample in a study of T cell responses to AZD1222 COVID-19 vaccine. The table came from immunoSEQ multiplex PCR; TCRdb's copy has only in-frame clones and leaves some out. The sample yields 180,000 or so clones, just over 85% seen once. The sample here was peripheral blood, taken on day 0 of AZD1222 vaccination. The receptors were sampled from an adult in good health. Each CDR3 is given with its conserved first and last residue. The order of the fields is clone size, V gene, J gene, D gene, CDR3 protein, CDR3 DNA. A D gene is named only where the DNA matches it firmly. Size is omitted from some rows. Given values are once, few, many or a class for expanded clones.

>NA|TRBV5-4|TRBJ2-7|NA
CASSSSSGRDYEQYF
TGTGCCAGCAGCTCATCCTCGGGACGGGACTACGAGCAGTACTTC
>NA|TRBV6-6|TRBJ1-1|NA
CASSLGGMNTEAFF
TGTGCCAGCAGCCTGGGGGGCATGAACACTGAAGCTTTCTTT
>NA|TRBV7-9|TRBJ2-1|NA
CASRGGTEYNEQFF
TGTGCCAGCAGGGGGGGGACAGAGTACAATGAGCAGTTCTTC
>NA|TRBV6-2/TRBV6-3|TRBJ2-2|NA
CASSYRPIGTGELFF
TGTGCCAGCAGTTACCGTCCAATAGGCACCGGGGAGCTGTTTTTT
>NA|TRBV3-1/TRBV3-2|TRBJ2-1|NA
CASSQDAASYNEQFF
TGTGCCAGCAGCCAAGATGCTGCCTCCTACAATGAGCAGTTCTTC
>NA|TRBV30|TRBJ2-5|NA
CAWSTGAETQYF
TGTGCCTGGAGTACGGGTGCAGAGACCCAGTACTTC
>once|TRBV3-1/TRBV3-2|TRBJ2-7|TRBD2
CASSQVLAGDLYEQYF
TGTGCCAGCAGCCAAGTACTAGCGGGGGACCTTTACGAGCAGTACTTC
>NA|TRBV28|TRBJ1-2|NA
CASSLTLGQSYGYTF
TGTGCCAGCAGTTTAACCCTAGGTCAGAGCTATGGCTACACCTTC
>NA|TRBV4-1|TRBJ1-5|NA
CASSQVSNQPQHF
TGCGCCAGCAGCCAAGTAAGCAATCAGCCCCAGCATTTT
>NA|TRBV18|TRBJ1-6|NA
CASSGGALGDSPLHF
TGTGCCAGCTCCGGGGGGGCCCTCGGAGATTCACCCCTCCACTTT
>NA|TRBV7-6|TRBJ2-7|TRBD2
CASSLLAGGLAREQYF
TGTGCCAGCAGCTTGCTAGCGGGGGGCCTCGCCCGCGAGCAGTACTTC
>NA|TRBV19|TRBJ1-5|TRBD1
CASADRAFEPQHF
TGTGCCAGTGCGGACAGGGCCTTCGAGCCCCAGCATTTT
>NA|TRBV6-5|TRBJ1-3|NA
CASSRDITLDTIYF
TGTGCCAGCAGTCGGGACATAACTTTAGACACCATATATTTT
>NA|TRBV18|TRBJ2-5|NA
CASSPSQYQETQYF
TGTGCCAGCTCACCGTCCCAGTACCAAGAGACCCAGTACTTC
>NA|TRBV11-2|TRBJ2-1|TRBD2
CASSLGARRGGPNEQFF
TGTGCCAGCAGCTTAGGGGCCAGGCGGGGGGGTCCCAATGAGCAGTTCTTC
>NA|TRBV2|TRBJ1-4|NA
CASRTALNEKLFF
TGTGCCAGCAGGACAGCCCTTAATGAAAAACTGTTTTTT
>NA|TRBV6-1|TRBJ1-3|NA
CASSTDRNTIYF
TGTGCCAGCAGCACCGACAGAAACACCATATATTTT
>once|TRBV13|TRBJ2-2|TRBD1
CASSLRPPWTGGYTGELFF
TGTGCCAGCAGCTTAAGGCCCCCGTGGACAGGGGGTTATACCGGGGAGCTGTTTTTT
>NA|TRBV6-6|TRBJ2-7|TRBD1
CASSYEGARNEQYF
TGTGCCAGCAGTTATGAGGGGGCGAGGAACGAGCAGTACTTC
>NA|TRBV2|TRBJ2-7|TRBD2
CASRFLAGNYEQYF
TGTGCCAGCAGATTCTTAGCGGGGAACTACGAGCAGTACTTC
>NA|TRBV5-1|TRBJ1-4|NA
CASSPGGGGRGEKLFF
TGCGCCAGCAGCCCTGGCGGCGGGGGCCGGGGAGAAAAACTGTTTTTT
>once|TRBV5-4|TRBJ2-2|TRBD1
CASSHGTGWAGELFF
TGTGCCAGCAGCCACGGGACAGGGTGGGCTGGGGAGCTGTTTTTT
>NA|TRBV11-1|TRBJ2-7|NA
CASSLVGQGYEQYF
TGTGCCAGCAGCTTAGTAGGTCAGGGCTACGAGCAGTACTTC
>NA|TRBV19|TRBJ1-4|TRBD1
CASTYRGTGFEKLFF
TGTGCCAGTACCTACCGGGGGACAGGGTTCGAAAAACTGTTTTTT
>NA|TRBV5-1|TRBJ1-4|NA
CASSLTRSEKLFF
TGCGCCAGCAGCTTGACCAGGTCTGAAAAACTGTTTTTT
>NA|TRBV2|TRBJ1-1|TRBD1
CASSVLDRGAEAFF
TGTGCCAGCAGTGTCCTAGACAGGGGCGCTGAAGCTTTCTTT
>NA|TRBV7-3|TRBJ2-7|NA
CASSPRLGGEQYF
TGTGCCAGCAGCCCTCGACTGGGGGGCGAGCAGTACTTC
>many|TRBV7-6|TRBJ2-6|NA
CASSPELLNSGANVLTF
TGTGCCAGCAGTCCGGAACTACTGAACTCTGGGGCCAACGTCCTGACTTTC